The 21 T cell receptor beta chains given below trace back to one sample, sequenced in a study of T cell responses to AZD1222 COVID-19 vaccine. This table comes from immunoSEQ multiplex PCR, and its TCRdb copy is limited to in-frame clones, with some not included. The data hold 140,000 or so clones, with more than 70% observed a single time. Here the sequenced sample was peripheral blood, taken 28 days after the second AZD1222 dose. All receptors come from an adult who received the AZD1222 COVID-19 vaccine.

This sequence joins TRBV19 and TRBJ2-2; 11 bases align to TRBD1. Germline CDR1 reads LNHDA; CDR2 reads SQIVND (reference sequence). The CDR3 has 13 amino acids. V trimming: 9 bases; J trimming: 8 bases; junction bases outside the gene matches: 5. The CDR3 protein is CASQGQGVGELFF. As DNA, the CDR3 is TGTGCCAGCCAGGGACAGGGGGTGGGGGAGCTGTTTTTT.

This clone was seen just once. The CDR3, as DNA: TGTGCCTGGAGTAAAAACATGGCAACCGGGGAGCTGTTTTTT. Its translation is CAWSKNMATGELFF. This chain joins TRBV30 and TRBJ2-2, with D hard to call. Germline assignment: CDR1 GTSNPN and CDR2 SVGIG (reference sequence). The V end was cut by 2 bases, the J end by 5 bases, with 12 bases between. The CDR3 runs to 14 residues.

This clone came up once. This chain uses TRBV6-6 with TRBJ2-7; D remains unclear. CDR3 length: 12 residues. The V gene lost 0 bases and the J gene lost 6 bases, with 6 bases spanning the gap. Germline CDR1 reads MNHNY; CDR2 reads SVGAGI (reference sequence). The CDR3 DNA reads as TGTGCCAGCAGTTACTCGAGATTCGAGCAGTACTTC. Protein sequence: CASSYSRFEQYF.

The rearrangement links TRBV5-1 to TRBJ2-7; 13 nucleotides line up with TRBD2. V shed 2 bases, J shed 3 bases, and the junction held 2 bases outside the gene matches. Per the germline V gene, CDR1 is SGHRS and CDR2 is YFSETQ. The CDR3 runs 15 residues. In DNA form, the CDR3 reads TGCGCCAGCAGCTTACGACTAGCGGGGGGCTACGAGCAGTACTTC. This gives the protein CASSLRLAGGYEQYF.

The V gene is TRBV4-3, the J gene TRBJ2-3, with 11 bases fitting TRBD2. The V gene end was trimmed by 1 base and the J gene end by 3 bases; junction bases not matched to a gene: 9. This CDR3 has 18 amino acids. The V gene's germline CDR1 is LGHNA and CDR2 YSLEER. The CDR3 is CASSQGVALAGVTDTQYF. The CDR3 nucleotides are TGCGCCAGCAGCCAAGGGGTTGCACTAGCGGGGGTTACAGATACGCAGTATTTT.

CDR3 in DNA: TGTGCCAGCAGCCTAATCACCGGGGAGCTGTTTTTT. Protein product: CASSLITGELFF. V gene TRBV7-3 combines with J gene TRBJ2-2; D remains ambiguous. CDR1 and CDR2 (germline): SGHTA, FQGTGA. CDR3 length: 12 residues. V lost 5 bases and J 4 bases, leaving 5 bases between the germline ends.

V usage is TRBV30 and J usage is TRBJ1-2; D is perhaps TRBD1 (6 bases). V lost 5 bases and J 3 bases, leaving 7 bases between the germline ends. The CDR3 length is 11 residues. Germline V gene sequence: CDR1 GTSNPN, CDR2 SVGIG (reference sequence). The CDR3 region has the DNA TGTGCCTGGCAGGGGCACTATGGCTACACCTTC. This codes for CAWQGHYGYTF.

V and J are TRBV28 and TRBJ1-2; a possible D gene is TRBD1 (6 bases). The CDR3 is made up of 15 amino acids. V lost 6 bases and J 5 bases, leaving 19 bases between the germline ends. Germline lookup yields CDR1 MDHEN and CDR2 SYDVKM. CDR3 in amino acids: CASRDLQGIQYGYTF. The CDR3 DNA reads as TGTGCCAGCAGGGATTTGCAGGGGATCCAATATGGCTACACCTTC.

This clone was seen just once. The chain has TRBV10-3 and TRBJ1-5, with D tentatively TRBD1 (6 bases). With 0 bases removed from V and 6 bases from J, the gap between germline ends came to 12 bases. The CDR3 totals 15 residues. The germline V gene has CDR1 ENHRY and CDR2 SYGVKD. Here the CDR3 DNA reads TGTGCCATCAGTGAGTCAGCGGGGGGCATTCAGCCCCAGCATTTT. Translation: CAISESAGGIQPQHF.

This chain connects TRBV9 to TRBJ2-7; D is unresolved. The CDR3 runs 13 residues. Germline V gene sequence: CDR1 SGDLS, CDR2 YYNGEE. V dropped 1 base and J dropped 6 bases, with 11 bases sitting between them. CDR3 sequence: CASSVLSLGEQYF. DNA for the CDR3: TGTGCCAGCAGCGTACTCTCCTTAGGCGAGCAGTACTTC.

The chain couples TRBV19 to TRBJ2-1, with 7 bases lining up with TRBD2. Germline lookup yields CDR1 LNHDA and CDR2 SQIVND (reference sequence). With V trimmed by 7 bases and J by 4 bases, 10 bases remained unmatched. The CDR3 is 15 residues long. The CDR3 sequence: CASKISSGDYNEQFF. In DNA form, the CDR3 reads TGTGCCAGTAAAATTTCTAGCGGTGATTACAATGAGCAGTTCTTC.

CDR3: CASSDRDRVDGYTF. The CDR3 region has the DNA TGCGCCAGCAGTGACAGGGACAGGGTGGATGGCTACACCTTC. This sequence joins TRBV10-2 and TRBJ1-2, with TRBD1 matching 9 bases. The germline gives CDR1 WSHSY, CDR2 SAAADI. This CDR3 comprises 14 residues. Losses at the gene ends were 3 bases for V and 6 bases for J; bases not matched to a gene: 5.

The V call is TRBV2, the J call TRBJ2-1, with 7 bases fitting TRBD2. Germline V lookup: CDR1 SNHLY, CDR2 FYNNEI. The CDR3 runs 14 residues. The J segment lost 6 bases and the V segment lost 7 bases, leaving 9 bases of the junction unmatched. The CDR3 here is CASTSQAGINEQFF. The CDR3 coding sequence is TGTGCCAGCACTTCACAAGCGGGAATCAATGAGCAGTTCTTC.

V gene TRBV4-1 combines with J gene TRBJ2-7, with 7 bases that match TRBD1. V lost 1 base and J lost 4; bases outside the gene matches: 7. Germline assignment: CDR1 MGHRA and CDR2 YSYEKL. CDR3 length: 15 residues. DNA of the CDR3: TGCGCCAGCAGCCAAGGGAAGAACAGGGGTTACGAGCAGTACTTC. Residues: CASSQGKNRGYEQYF.

The rearrangement joins TRBV4-3 to TRBJ1-5, with D tentatively TRBD1 (6 bases). Trimming shortened V by 0 bases and J by 7 bases, and 13 bases separated the two germline ends. CDR1 is LGHNA and CDR2 is YSLEER in the germline V gene. CDR3 length: 15 amino acids. CDR3 DNA: TGCGCCAGCAGCCAAGAACAGGGATCTGGGCAGCCCCAGCATTTT. Translating it yields CASSQEQGSGQPQHF.

V is TRBV4-1 and J is TRBJ2-1; D is ambiguous. The CDR3 is 15 amino acids. V lost 8 bases and J lost 5, with 19 bases in between. Germline CDR1 reads MGHRA; CDR2 reads YSYEKL. The CDR3 DNA follows: TGCGCCAGCGGACGGGTCTTCCTCGCCGACAATGAGCAGTTCTTC. Residues: CASGRVFLADNEQFF.

The count of this clone is one. The V call is TRBV5-1, the J call TRBJ1-6; unclear D gene. Looked up from germline, CDR1 is SGHRS and CDR2 is YFSETQ. The CDR3 extends over 15 amino acids. V lost 4 bases to trimming and J lost 3 bases, with 11 bases between them. CDR3 sequence: CASSTTGNYNSPLHF. The CDR3 nucleotides are TGCGCCAGCAGCACCACCGGGAACTATAATTCACCCCTCCACTTT.

The J gene is TRBJ1-3, the V gene TRBV19; D not resolved. From germline, CDR1 is LNHDA and CDR2 SQIVND (reference sequence). The CDR3 has 13 residues. V lost 8 bases, J lost 4 bases, and 12 bases lay in between. Here the CDR3 DNA reads TGTGCCAGTCGGATCCTCTCGGGAAACACCATATATTTT. Translating gives CASRILSGNTIYF.

The rearrangement links TRBV19 to TRBJ1-1; 7 nucleotides agree with TRBD1. Per the germline V gene, CDR1 is LNHDA and CDR2 is SQIVND (reference sequence). CDR3 size: 17 residues. V shed 3 bases, J shed 4 bases, and the junction held 14 bases outside the gene matches. DNA of the CDR3: TGTGCCAGTAGTATCGAGACAGGGCGTCTGGCGGTCACTGAAGCTTTCTTT. It encodes CASSIETGRLAVTEAFF. The complete variable domain, with remaining parts taken from reference TRBV19 and TRBJ1-1, reads DGGITQSPKYLFRKEGQNVTLSCEQNLNHDAMYWYRQDPGQGLRLIYYSQIVNDFQKGDIAEGYSVSREKKESFPLTVTSAQKNPTAFYLCASSIETGRLAVTEAFFGQGTRLTVV.

The rearrangement links TRBV5-1 to TRBJ2-5, with 7 nucleotides matching TRBD2. V dropped 4 bases and J dropped 4; count of bases not matched to a gene: 7. Germline V CDR1 and CDR2: SGHRS, YFSETQ. This CDR3 is 14 amino acids long. CDR3 bases: TGCGCCAGCAGCAAACAGAGGGAGGGAGAGACCCAGTACTTC. Translation: CASSKQREGETQYF. Variable domain in full (rest from reference TRBV5-1 and TRBJ2-5): KAGVTQTPRYLIKTRGQQVTLSCSPISGHRSVSWYQQTPGQGLQFLFEYFSETQRNKGNFPGRFSGRQFSNSRSEMNVSTLELGDSALYLCASSKQREGETQYFGPGTRLLVL.

The chain joins TRBV2 to TRBJ2-5; TRBD2 is a possible D gene (7 bases). The CDR3 is made up of 15 amino acids. Trimming cost V 7 bases and J 5 bases, with 20 bases left between them. Germline CDR1 is SNHLY and CDR2 is FYNNEI. CDR3 region: CASNIRGEGEETQYF. The CDR3 DNA sequence: TGTGCCAGCAATATCCGTGGGGAGGGGGAGGAGACCCAGTACTTC.